This T cell receptor beta chain stems from a study of T cell responses to AZD1222 COVID-19 vaccine. Profiling relied on immunoSEQ multiplex PCR, and the TCRdb table lists in-frame clones only, not all of them. The data hold approximately 160,000 clones, with 90% observed a single time. The V and J ends lost 4 bases and 4 bases respectively, with 18 bases between them. The CDR3 loop spans 15 amino acids. The V gene's germline CDR1 is SGHDT and CDR2 YYEEEE. This specimen was peripheral blood, taken on day 0 of AZD1222 vaccination. The origin of this receptor is an adult in good health. This sequence joins TRBV5-6 and TRBJ2-7, with D hard to call. CDR3 protein: CASSVPTRSPYEQYF. The CDR3 DNA reads TGTGCCAGCAGCGTCCCCACCCGTTCACCATACGAGCAGTACTTC. Full variable domain (rest looked up from reference TRBV5-6 and TRBJ2-7): DAGVTQSPTHLIKTRGQQVTLRCSPKSGHDTVSWYQQALGQGPQFIFQYYEEEERQRGNFPDRFSGHQFPNYSSELNVNALLLGDSALYLCASSVPTRSPYEQYFGPGTRLTVT.